Reported below is one T cell receptor (beta chain). These data are taken from a study of control samples from healthy donors and cancer patients. Using immunoSEQ multiplex PCR, the repertoire was profiled, and TCRdb retains in-frame clones only, with some absent. The sample shows roughly 150,000 clones, 70% to 90% of them seen only once. The CDR3 totals 13 residues. V lost 6 bases to trimming and J lost 0 bases, with 8 bases between them. Material: blood. The chain recombines TRBV12-3 or TRBV12-4 with TRBJ1-2; possibly TRBD1 for D (5 bases). This clonotype was obtained from a man younger than 35 in good health. The CDR3, as DNA: TGTGCCAGCAGGGACACGACTAACTATGGCTACACCTTC. Translation: CASRDTTNYGYTF.